This TCR beta chain stems from a study of blood T cell repertoires in COVID-19. Overall study: COVID-19 samples, acute and convalescent, were from the United States, Italy and Spain. Sources were T cells, B-cell-depleted T cells, or PBMCs; the material itself was cDNA or gDNA.

The assay was immunoSEQ multiplex PCR, and TCRdb's table has in-frame clones only and misses some. The sample yields roughly 420,000 clones, roughly 90% seen once. Trimming pared 4 bases from V and 16 bases from J, leaving 9 bases between. Germline loops: CDR1 SGHTS, CDR2 YDEGEE. CDR3 length: 10 amino acids. Recruits, aged about 18 to 90 years, lived in 24 US areas. Sample: PBMCs or T cells enriched from blood (not recorded which). The source of this sequence is a woman aged 25 to 39 with acute COVID-19. The chain uses TRBV5-8 and TRBJ1-6, with unresolved D. Written as DNA, the CDR3 is TGTGCCAGCAGCCCTTGGAGACTCCACTTT. It translates to CASSPWRLHF.